This T cell receptor (beta chain) was observed in a study of siplizumab effects on memory and regulatory T cells. With 6 bases clipped from V and 7 bases from J, the junction kept 4 bases outside the gene matches. Germline CDR1 MNHEY, CDR2 SVGAGI. The CDR3 spans 13 residues. Assay: immunoSEQ multiplex PCR; the TCRdb copy retains only in-frame clones and omits some. The sample has 90,000 to 110,000 clones, 93% seen once; the top ten hold 0.32%. The chain carries TRBV6-5 and TRBJ2-1, with 9 bases lining up with TRBD1. The receptor was isolated from a human donor in good health. Sequencing was carried out using CD4+ T cells sorted from blood. DNA of the CDR3: TGTGCCAGCAGGGGGACAGGGAGGAATGAGCAGTTCTTC. This encodes CASRGTGRNEQFF.